One sample yielded the 11 T cell receptor beta chains listed below, sequenced in a study of blood T cell repertoires in COVID-19. Libraries were prepared by immunoSEQ multiplex PCR; TCRdb keeps only in-frame clonotypes and omits some of them. The sample contains about 83,000 clones, roughly 88% of which appear only once. Sequencing was performed on peripheral blood. All receptors come from a human donor in a cohort sampled during active COVID-19.

The chain recombines TRBV7-2 with TRBJ1-1, with 8 bases identical to TRBD1. V dropped 6 bases and J dropped 4; count of bases not matched to a gene: 7. The CDR3 sequence is 14 residues long. Per germline, CDR1 SGHTA and CDR2 FQGNSA. CDR3 region: CASRRYRGGTEAFF. In DNA, the CDR3 is TGTGCCAGCAGGCGTTACAGGGGGGGCACTGAAGCTTTCTTT.

This chain links TRBV9 with TRBJ1-6; no firm D call. CDR1 and CDR2 (germline): SGDLS, YYNGEE. This CDR3 contains 16 residues. Trimming left V 4 bases short and J 2 bases short, with 13 bases between. The CDR3 DNA follows: TGTGCCAGCAGCCCCCGGGGAGGCGCCTATAATTCACCCCTCCACTTT. Protein product: CASSPRGGAYNSPLHF.

This chain links TRBV15 with TRBJ2-5, with TRBD2 identical over 11 bases. Germline trimming cut 5 bases from V and 9 bases from J; bases unmatched to any gene: 14. This CDR3 is 16 amino acids long. Germline assignment: CDR1 LNHNV and CDR2 YYDKDF (reference sequence). For the CDR3, the DNA is TGTGCCACCAGCCTGGGAGGCACTAGCGGGAGAATGGCCCAGTACTTC. Residues: CATSLGGTSGRMAQYF.

V gene TRBV11-1 combines with J gene TRBJ2-3, with no clear D. There are 12 residues in the CDR3. V was trimmed by 5 bases and J by 3 bases, leaving 6 bases between them. Germline values: CDR1 SGHAT, CDR2 FQDESV (reference sequence). DNA for the CDR3: TGTGCCAGCAGCCCTAAGACAGATACGCAGTATTTT. Amino acid sequence: CASSPKTDTQYF.

V and J are TRBV18 and TRBJ2-1; TRBD2 matches at 9 bases. CDR3 size: 18 residues. The germline V gene encodes CDR1 KGHSH and CDR2 LQKENI. Trimming removed 3 bases from V and 0 bases from J; junction bases left unmatched: 9. CDR3 sequence (DNA): TGTGCCAGCTCACCTTTTGGGACTAGCACGAGCTCCTACAATGAGCAGTTCTTC. It yields the protein CASSPFGTSTSSYNEQFF.

As to this clone: An end of the junction differs from the germline gene, which may be a read error. This chain connects TRBV3-1 (or the pseudogene TRBV3-2) to TRBJ2-1; maybe TRBD2 (5 bases). The CDR3 contains 12 residues. In germline, CDR1 is LGHDT, CDR2 YNNKEL (reference sequence). The CDR3: CASSQPDSALLF. The CDR3 DNA reads TGTGCCAGCAGCCAACCGGACTCAGCTTTGCTCTTC.

V gene TRBV7-2 combines with J gene TRBJ2-3, with 8 bases aligning to TRBD1. The CDR3 runs 14 residues. The V segment lost 3 bases and the J segment 7 bases; nucleotides outside the gene matches: 6. The germline gives CDR1 SGHTA, CDR2 FQGNSA. CDR3 protein: CASSFTGGMNTQYF. CDR3 nucleotide sequence: TGTGCCAGCAGCTTCACAGGGGGAATGAATACGCAGTATTTT.

This chain links TRBV19 with TRBJ1-1; 7 bases are a match to TRBD1. Germline CDR1 reads LNHDA; CDR2 reads SQIVND (reference sequence). The CDR3 is 15 residues long. The J segment lost 5 bases and the V segment lost 7 bases, leaving 13 bases of the junction unmatched. CDR3: CASKSEERGRTEAFF. The CDR3 DNA is TGTGCCAGTAAAAGTGAGGAAAGGGGGCGGACTGAAGCTTTCTTT.

The chain combines TRBV7-3 with TRBJ1-2, with D possibly matching TRBD1 (5 bases). There are 13 residues in the CDR3. Trimming pared 5 bases from V and 7 bases from J, leaving 14 bases between. CDR1 and CDR2 from the germline V gene are SGHTA and FQGTGA. DNA of the CDR3: TGTGCCAGCAGCGCAAGCCCGGGGGGTGGCTACACCTTC. Protein: CASSASPGGGYTF.

The gene calls are TRBV12-5 and TRBJ1-2; possibly TRBD1 for D (5 bases). The CDR3 consists of 15 residues. Germline CDR1 and CDR2: LGHNT and FRNRAP. V lost 1 base, J lost 4 bases, and 13 bases lay in between. The CDR3 nucleotides read TGTGCTAGTGGTTTGGGGGAACAGGTTGCCTATGGCTACACCTTC. Translation gives CASGLGEQVAYGYTF.

J is TRBJ2-7 and V is TRBV4-2; TRBD1 might be the D (5 bases). The CDR3 is 14 residues long. With 0 bases removed from V and 3 bases from J, the gap between germline ends came to 9 bases. The germline CDR1 and CDR2 sequences are LGHNA and YNFKEQ. This CDR3 is CASSQDAGYYEQYF. The CDR3 nucleotides are TGTGCCAGCAGCCAAGATGCAGGGTACTACGAGCAGTACTTC.